This T cell receptor (beta chain) came from a study of cytomegalovirus exposure and HLA in healthy donors. Study-wide points: Cytomegalovirus-associated TCR beta chains were listed, numbering some 180. Later work found that TCR association rates differed between HLA loci; DRB1 had the most and HLA-C the fewest.

The CDR3 is 16 amino acids. CDR1 and CDR2 from the germline V gene are MGHRA and YSYEKL. Between the trimmed V and J ends, which lost 1 base and 1 base, there was a span of 13 bases. PCR used 60 Vbeta primers and 13 Jbeta primers. Clones were sequenced by immunoSEQ multiplex PCR, and TCRdb holds only the in-frame ones, with some missing. The sample carries 150,000 to 170,000 clones, around three quarters recorded once. In this sample, this clone turned up a few times. Its antigen is currently unknown. Sequences were obtained from PBMCs. The gene calls are TRBV4-1 and TRBJ1-1; the D is unclear. The TCR comes from a woman aged 40 to 50 in good health and CMV-seronegative. This chain's CDR3 is CASSQGVMERNTEAFF. The CDR3 DNA sequence: TGCGCCAGCAGCCAAGGGGTGATGGAGAGGAACACTGAAGCTTTCTTT.